The entry that follows covers one T cell receptor (beta chain) sequence. This sample was taken from a study of blood T cell repertoires in COVID-19. In the authors' methods: Counts of nucleated cells, estimated from reference gene primer amplification, were obtained. Clones were read by immunoSEQ multiplex PCR, and TCRdb kept only the in-frame ones, dropping some. That table furnishes V, J and clone size, whereas the DNA furnished D and trimming. The sample records about 140,000 clones, more than 75% being singletons. J was trimmed by 2 bases and V by 1 base; bases with no gene match: 1. Germline CDR1 reads LGHDT; CDR2 reads YNNKEL (reference sequence). The CDR3 is 16 residues long.

The chain links TRBV3-1 (or the pseudogene TRBV3-2) to TRBJ2-5; TRBD2 agrees at 13 bases. This clonotype was obtained from a man between 60 and 75 years old who had recovered from COVID-19. Sample: PBMCs or T cells enriched from blood (not recorded which). The CDR3 loop reads CASSQVGLAGQETQYF. DNA for the CDR3: TGTGCCAGCAGCCAAGTGGGACTAGCGGGGCAAGAGACCCAGTACTTC.